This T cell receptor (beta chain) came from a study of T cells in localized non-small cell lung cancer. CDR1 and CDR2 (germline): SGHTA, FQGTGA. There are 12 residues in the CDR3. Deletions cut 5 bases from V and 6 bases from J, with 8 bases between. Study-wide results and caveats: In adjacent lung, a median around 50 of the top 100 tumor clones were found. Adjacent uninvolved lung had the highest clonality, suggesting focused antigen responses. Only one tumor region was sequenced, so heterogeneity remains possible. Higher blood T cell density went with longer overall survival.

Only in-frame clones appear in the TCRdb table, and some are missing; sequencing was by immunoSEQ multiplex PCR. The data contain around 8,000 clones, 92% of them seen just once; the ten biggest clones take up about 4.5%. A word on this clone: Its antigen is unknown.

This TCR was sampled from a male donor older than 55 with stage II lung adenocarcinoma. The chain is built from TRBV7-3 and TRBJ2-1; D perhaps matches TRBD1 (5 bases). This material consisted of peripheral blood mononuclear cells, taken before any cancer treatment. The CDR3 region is CASSPDSNEQFF. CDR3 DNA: TGTGCCAGCAGCCCTGACAGCAATGAGCAGTTCTTC.